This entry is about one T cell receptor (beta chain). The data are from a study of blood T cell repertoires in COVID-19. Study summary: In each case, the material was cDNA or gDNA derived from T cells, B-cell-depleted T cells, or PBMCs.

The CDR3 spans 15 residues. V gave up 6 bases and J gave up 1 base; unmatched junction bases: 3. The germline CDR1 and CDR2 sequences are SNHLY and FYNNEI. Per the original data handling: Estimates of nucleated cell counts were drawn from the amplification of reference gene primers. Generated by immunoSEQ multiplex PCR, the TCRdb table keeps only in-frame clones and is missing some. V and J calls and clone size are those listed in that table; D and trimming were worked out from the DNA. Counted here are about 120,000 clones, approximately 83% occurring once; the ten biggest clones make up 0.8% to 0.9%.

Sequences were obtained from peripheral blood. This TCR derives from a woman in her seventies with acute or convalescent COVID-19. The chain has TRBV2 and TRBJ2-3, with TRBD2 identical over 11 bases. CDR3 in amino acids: CASSLLAGGTDTQYF. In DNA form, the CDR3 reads TGTGCCAGCAGCCTACTAGCGGGGGGCACAGATACGCAGTATTTT.